The rows below give T cell receptor beta chains drawn from one sample of a study of human T cells and chemical hapten exposure. TCRdb used MiXCR to reprocess the RACE reads, holding one entry per CDR3 protein. This table has 39,000 or so distinct CDR3 sequences, over 3.5% appearing once. The sample in question was whole blood, obtained in connection with sensitization to the hapten diphenylcyclopropenone (DPC). The receptors were gathered from a man between 45 and 60 years old with alopecia areata. Some clones in this sample may be carry-over from other donors' samples. Both conserved end residues are part of each CDR3. Fields, in order: CDR3 protein, CDR3 length, J gene, V gene.

cdr3_aa: CASSEVRGRQPQHF; cdr3_length: 14; j_call: TRBJ1-5; v_call: TRBV6-1
cdr3_aa: CASSLAPGYNEQFF; cdr3_length: 14; j_call: TRBJ2-1; v_call: TRBV7-8
cdr3_aa: CASSQGLAGGRDTQYF; cdr3_length: 16; j_call: TRBJ2-3; v_call: TRBV12-3/TRBV12-4
cdr3_aa: CATSNQGEQYF; cdr3_length: 11; j_call: TRBJ2-7; v_call: TRBV7-9
cdr3_aa: CASSQAGTGVMNTEAFF; cdr3_length: 17; j_call: TRBJ1-1; v_call: TRBV3-1
cdr3_aa: CASSYPRLAGKGPTDTQYF; cdr3_length: 19; j_call: TRBJ2-3; v_call: TRBV5-1
cdr3_aa: CASSRTTYNEQFF; cdr3_length: 13; j_call: TRBJ2-1; v_call: TRBV6-2/TRBV6-3
cdr3_aa: CATGGGLGTEAFF; cdr3_length: 13; j_call: TRBJ1-1; v_call: TRBV24-1
cdr3_aa: CASNPGLNTGELFF; cdr3_length: 14; j_call: TRBJ2-2; v_call: TRBV5-1
cdr3_aa: CSCGGTSRNEQFF; cdr3_length: 13; j_call: TRBJ2-1; v_call: TRBV28